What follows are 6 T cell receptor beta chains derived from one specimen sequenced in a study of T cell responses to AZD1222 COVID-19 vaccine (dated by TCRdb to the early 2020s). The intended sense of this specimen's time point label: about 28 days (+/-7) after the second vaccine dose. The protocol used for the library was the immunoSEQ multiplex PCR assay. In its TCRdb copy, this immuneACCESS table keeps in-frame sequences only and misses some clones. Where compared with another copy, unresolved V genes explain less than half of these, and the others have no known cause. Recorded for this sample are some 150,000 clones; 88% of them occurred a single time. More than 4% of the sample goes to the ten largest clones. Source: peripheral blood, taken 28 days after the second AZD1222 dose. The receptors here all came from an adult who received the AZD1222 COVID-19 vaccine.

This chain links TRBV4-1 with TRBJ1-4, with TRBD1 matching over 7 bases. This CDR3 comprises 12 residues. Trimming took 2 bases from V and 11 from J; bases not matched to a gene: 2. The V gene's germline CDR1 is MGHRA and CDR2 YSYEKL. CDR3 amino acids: CASSQSRGKLFF. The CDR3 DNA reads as TGCGCCAGCAGCCAATCCAGGGGGAAACTGTTTTTT.

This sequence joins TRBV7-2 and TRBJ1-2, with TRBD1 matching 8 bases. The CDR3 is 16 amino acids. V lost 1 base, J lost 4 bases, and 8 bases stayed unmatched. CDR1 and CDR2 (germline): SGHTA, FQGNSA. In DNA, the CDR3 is TGTGCCAGCAGCTTAGACCCCCAGGGGGCTGCCTATGGCTACACCTTC. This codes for CASSLDPQGAAYGYTF.

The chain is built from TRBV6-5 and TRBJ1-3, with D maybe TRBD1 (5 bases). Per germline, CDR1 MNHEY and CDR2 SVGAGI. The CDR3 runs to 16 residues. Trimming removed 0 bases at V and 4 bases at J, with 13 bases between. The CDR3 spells CASSYSHRRQGNTIYF. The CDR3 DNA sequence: TGTGCCAGCAGTTACTCACACAGGAGACAAGGAAACACCATATATTTT.

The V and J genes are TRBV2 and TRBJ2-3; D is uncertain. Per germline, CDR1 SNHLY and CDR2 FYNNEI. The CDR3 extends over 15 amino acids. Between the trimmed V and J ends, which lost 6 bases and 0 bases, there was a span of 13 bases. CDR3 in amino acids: CASRLRAGSTDTQYF. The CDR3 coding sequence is TGTGCCAGCAGGCTCCGGGCCGGGAGCACAGATACGCAGTATTTT.

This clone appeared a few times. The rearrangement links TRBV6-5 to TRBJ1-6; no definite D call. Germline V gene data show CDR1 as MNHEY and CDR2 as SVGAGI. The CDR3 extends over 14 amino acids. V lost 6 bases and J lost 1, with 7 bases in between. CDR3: CASRAGSYNSPLHF. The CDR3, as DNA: TGTGCCAGCAGGGCAGGTTCCTATAATTCACCCCTCCACTTT.

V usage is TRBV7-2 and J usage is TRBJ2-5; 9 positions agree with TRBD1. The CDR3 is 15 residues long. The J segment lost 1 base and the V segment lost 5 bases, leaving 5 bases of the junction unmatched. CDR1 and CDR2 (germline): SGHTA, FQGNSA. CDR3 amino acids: CASSEKQGAQETQYF. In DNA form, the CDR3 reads TGTGCCAGCAGCGAGAAACAGGGGGCCCAAGAGACCCAGTACTTC. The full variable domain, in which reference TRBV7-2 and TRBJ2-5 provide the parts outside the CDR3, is GAGVSQSPSNKVTEKGKDVELRCDPISGHTALYWYRQSLGQGLEFLIYFQGNSAPDKSGLPSDRFSAERTGGSVSTLTIQRTQQEDSAVYLCASSEKQGAQETQYFGPGTRLLVL.